The 5 T cell receptor beta chains listed next were all sequenced from one sample in a study of T cells after yellow fever vaccination. Each CDR3 protein is one row after TCRdb ran MiXCR on the 5' RACE reads. This sample has about 340,000 distinct CDR3 sequences, with roughly 4% found just once. Sequencing used PBMCs, obtained 5 days after the yellow fever booster vaccination. These receptors were collected from a man younger than 35 who received the YFV17D yellow fever vaccine.

This clonotype showed up just a few times. The chain uses TRBV7-6 and TRBJ1-2, with D uncertain. Germline V gene sequence: CDR1 SGHVS, CDR2 FNYEAQ. This CDR3 spans 13 amino acids. Trimming cost V 5 bases and J 4 bases, with 11 bases left between them. The CDR3 is CASSPLGGYGYTF. The CDR3 coding sequence is TGTGCCAGCAGCCCCCTTGGAGGCTATGGCTACACCTTC.

This clonotype was found a few times. J is TRBJ2-3 and V is TRBV20-1; no definite D call. The CDR3 runs to 16 residues. Trimming shortened V by 0 bases and J by 2 bases, and 15 bases separated the two germline ends. Germline V gene data show CDR1 as DFQATT and CDR2 as SNEGSKA (reference sequence). The CDR3 sequence is CSARDTRVITTDTQYF. As DNA, the CDR3 is TGCAGTGCTAGAGACACCCGCGTGATCACCACAGATACGCAGTATTTT.

Only a few counts were recorded for this clonotype. The V gene is TRBV11-3, the J gene TRBJ2-7; TRBD2 agrees at 11 bases. CDR3 size: 15 residues. Germline V gene sequence: CDR1 SGHNT, CDR2 YENEEA. The ends lost 4 bases at V and 3 bases at J; junction bases unmatched: 5. CDR3 nucleotides: TGTGCCAGCAGCTACACTAGCGGGGGCTACTACGAGCAGTACTTC. As protein: CASSYTSGGYYEQYF.

This clonotype turned up a few times. The chain joins TRBV7-2 to TRBJ1-1, with no clear D. Germline CDR1 reads SGHTA; CDR2 reads FQGNSA. Trimming cost V 5 bases and J 1 base, with 8 bases left between them. The length of the CDR3 is 13 residues. The CDR3 DNA follows: TGTGCCAGCAGCATCCATGGGAACACTGAAGCTTTCTTT. It specifies CASSIHGNTEAFF. The complete variable domain, with remaining parts taken from reference TRBV7-2 and TRBJ1-1, reads GAGVSQSPSNKVTEKGKDVELRCDPISGHTALYWYRQSLGQGLEFLIYFQGNSAPDKSGLPSDRFSAERTGGSVSTLTIQRTQQEDSAVYLCASSIHGNTEAFFGQGTRLTVV.

The chain combines TRBV29-1 with TRBJ1-2, with D perhaps TRBD1 (5 bases). The CDR3 covers 13 residues. V was clipped by 7 bases and J by 0 bases, with 12 bases between them. Germline V gives CDR1 SQVTM, CDR2 ANQGSEA. CDR3 in amino acids: CSARGTSNYGYTF. Here the CDR3 DNA reads TGCAGCGCCCGGGGGACTTCTAACTATGGCTACACCTTC. Using reference TRBV29-1 and TRBJ1-2 for the parts outside the CDR3, the full variable domain is SAVISQKPSRDICQRGTSLTIQCQVDSQVTMMFWYRQQPGQSLTLIATANQGSEATYESGFVIDKFPISRPNLTFSTLTVSNMSPEDSSIYLCSARGTSNYGYTFGSGTRLTVV.